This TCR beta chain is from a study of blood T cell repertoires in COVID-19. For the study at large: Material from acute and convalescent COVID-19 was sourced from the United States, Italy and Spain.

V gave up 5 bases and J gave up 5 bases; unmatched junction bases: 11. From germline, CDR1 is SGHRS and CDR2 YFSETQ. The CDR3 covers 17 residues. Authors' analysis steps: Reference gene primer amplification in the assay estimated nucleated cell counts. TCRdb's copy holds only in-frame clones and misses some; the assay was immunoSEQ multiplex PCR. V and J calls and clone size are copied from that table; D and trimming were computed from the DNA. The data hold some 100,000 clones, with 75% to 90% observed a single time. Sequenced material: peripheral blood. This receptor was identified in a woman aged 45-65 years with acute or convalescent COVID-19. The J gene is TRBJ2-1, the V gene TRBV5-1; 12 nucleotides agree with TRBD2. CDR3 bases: TGCGCCAGCAGGACGGTGCCTAGCGGGGGGGCCCACAATGAGCAGTTCTTC. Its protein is CASRTVPSGGAHNEQFF.